Listed below are T cell receptor beta chains from one sample, sequenced in a study of shared clonotypes between healthy human individuals. TCRdb keeps only in-frame clones here, not all; method: immunoSEQ multiplex PCR. The table records fewer than 850,000 clones, 95% to 97% of them present only once. The source material was naive CD8+ T cells sorted from blood. Source of these receptors: a man aged 25 to 40 in good health. CDR3s include the opening cysteine and the closing phenylalanine or tryptophan. The D gene is left open where the match is weak. Not all rows give a size; the values are once, few, many and, for expanded clones, a class.

>-|TRBV5-1|14|TRBJ2-7|TRBD1
TGCGCCAGCAGCTTGGTCGGACAGGTCAACGAGCAGTACTTC
CASSLVGQVNEQYF
>-|TRBV25-1|12|TRBJ2-2|-
TGTGCCAGCAGTGATGCACAACGTGTGCTGTTTTTT
CASSDAQRVLFF
>-|TRBV5-6|15|TRBJ2-5|TRBD2
TGTGCCAGCAGCTGGGGGAGGGTCCAGGCGGAGACCCAGTACTTC
CASSWGRVQAETQYF
>-|TRBV19|13|TRBJ1-1|-
TGTGCCAGTACCGTCCGGGGGCTGGCTGAAGCTTTCTTT
CASTVRGLAEAFF
>-|TRBV7-9|12|TRBJ2-7|-
TGTGCCAGCAGCCAGCGCTCCTACGAGCAGTACTTC
CASSQRSYEQYF
>-|TRBV28|15|TRBJ2-7|TRBD2
TGTGCCAGCAGTTTAGGGGGCGGGAGGGTAGTCGAGCAGTACTTC
CASSLGGGRVVEQYF
>once|TRBV15|13|TRBJ2-5|TRBD2
TGTGCCACCAGCCTAGCGGCGGGGGAGACCCAGTACTTC
CATSLAAGETQYF
>-|TRBV27|13|TRBJ2-7|-
TGTGCCAGCAGTTTAGGGGGATTCTACGAGCAGTACTTC
CASSLGGFYEQYF
>-|TRBV11-2|15|TRBJ2-7|TRBD2
TGTGCCAGCAGCGAACTAGCGAAAGGAATCTACGAGCAGTACTTC
CASSELAKGIYEQYF
>-|TRBV5-4|14|TRBJ2-7|-
TGTGCCAGCAGCTTGGCCGGGGCGGCAGACGAGCAGTACTTC
CASSLAGAADEQYF
>-|TRBV4-3|15|TRBJ2-3|-
TGCGCCAGCAGCCAAGATAGCCCTAGCACAGATACGCAGTATTTT
CASSQDSPSTDTQYF
>-|TRBV7-7|13|TRBJ1-5|-
TGTGCTAGCAGCTTACGGGAAAATCAGCCCCAGCATTTT
CASSLRENQPQHF
>-|TRBV11-2|12|TRBJ2-7|TRBD2
TGTGCCAGCGAGGGACTAGCGGGCGAGCAGTACTTC
CASEGLAGEQYF
>-|TRBV4-1|16|TRBJ2-3|-
TGCGCCAGCAGCCAAGATCGTAGCGGACGCGTAGATACGCAGTATTTT
CASSQDRSGRVDTQYF
>-|TRBV7-9|15|TRBJ1-2|-
TGTGCCAGCAGCTTAGCCCCGGGACCGAGCTATGGCTACACCTTC
CASSLAPGPSYGYTF
>-|TRBV27|14|TRBJ2-7|TRBD2
TGTGCCAGCAGCCGTGGCGGGAGGGCCAGAGAGCAGTACTTC
CASSRGGRAREQYF
>-|TRBV29-1|15|TRBJ2-1|-
TGCAGCGTTGGAGGGGGGACTTTCCCGAACAATGAGCAGTTCTTC
CSVGGGTFPNNEQFF
>once|TRBV9|19|TRBJ2-1|TRBD2
TGTGCCAGCAGCGTAGACGTAAGCGGGAGAATTATAGCCCACAATGAGCAGTTCTTC
CASSVDVSGRIIAHNEQFF
>-|TRBV27|14|TRBJ2-5|-
TGTGCCAGCAGTCCCGTGGATAGTGTTGAGACCCAGTACTTC
CASSPVDSVETQYF
>-|TRBV14|13|TRBJ2-7|-
TGTGCCAGCAGCCAAGATTTCACGATTGAGCAGTACTTC
CASSQDFTIEQYF
>-|TRBV6-5|15|TRBJ2-7|-
TGTGCCAGCAGTTATGCGGGTGGAGAGACCTACGAGCAGTACTTC
CASSYAGGETYEQYF
>-|TRBV2|14|TRBJ2-3|TRBD2
TGTGCCAGCAATCCACTAGCGACCACAGATACGCAGTATTTT
CASNPLATTDTQYF
>-|TRBV9|16|TRBJ2-1|TRBD2
TGTGCCAGCAGCGGATTAGGGACTAGCGGGAGCAATGAGCAGTTCTTC
CASSGLGTSGSNEQFF
>-|TRBV7-3|19|TRBJ1-2|-
TGTGCCAGCAGCCGATTTAGTCGGCCCAGCGCCCTCGCCTCCTATGGCTACACCTTC
CASSRFSRPSALASYGYTF
>-|TRBV9|14|TRBJ2-7|TRBD1
TGTGCCAGCAGCGTAGGTCGGACAGGCTACGAGCAGTACTTC
CASSVGRTGYEQYF
>-|TRBV30|12|TRBJ1-5|-
TGTGCCTGGAGTGGTAGGAGTCAGCCCCAGCATTTT
CAWSGRSQPQHF